The 2 T cell receptor beta chains reported below all come from one sample, sequenced in a study of blood T cell repertoires in COVID-19. Sequenced by immunoSEQ multiplex PCR; TCRdb stores in-frame clones only, minus some. The data contain around 67,000 clones, around four fifths of them singletons. Sequencing was carried out using peripheral blood. Every receptor here comes from a man between 65 and 85 years old with acute or convalescent COVID-19.

This clone came up once. The chain carries TRBV3-1 (or the pseudogene TRBV3-2) and TRBJ2-7; the D gene is possibly TRBD1 (6 bases). Looked up from germline, CDR1 is LGHDT and CDR2 is YNNKEL (reference sequence). This CDR3 is 15 amino acids long. V dropped 4 bases and J dropped 1 base, with 14 bases sitting between them. CDR3 region: CASSPKTGRSYEQYF. The CDR3 nucleotides read TGTGCCAGCAGCCCCAAGACAGGACGTTCCTACGAGCAGTACTTC.

This chain connects TRBV11-2 to TRBJ2-7; D remains unclear. Between the trimmed V and J ends, which lost 1 base and 3 bases, there was a span of 7 bases. The CDR3 contains 13 residues. The V gene's germline CDR1 is SGHAT and CDR2 FQNNGV. The CDR3 nucleotides are TGTGCCAGCAGCTTAGTCCCGTACTACGAGCAGTACTTC. This encodes CASSLVPYYEQYF.